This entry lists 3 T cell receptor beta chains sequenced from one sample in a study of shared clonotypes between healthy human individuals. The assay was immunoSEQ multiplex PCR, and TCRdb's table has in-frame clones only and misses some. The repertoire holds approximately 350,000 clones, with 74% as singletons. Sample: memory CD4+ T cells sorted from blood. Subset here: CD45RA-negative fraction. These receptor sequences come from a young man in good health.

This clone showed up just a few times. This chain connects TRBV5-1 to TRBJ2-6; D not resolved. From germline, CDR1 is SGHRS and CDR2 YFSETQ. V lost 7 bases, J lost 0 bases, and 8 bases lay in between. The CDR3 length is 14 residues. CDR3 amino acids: CASVSVSGANVLTF. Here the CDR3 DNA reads TGCGCCAGCGTGAGCGTCTCTGGGGCCAACGTCCTGACTTTC.

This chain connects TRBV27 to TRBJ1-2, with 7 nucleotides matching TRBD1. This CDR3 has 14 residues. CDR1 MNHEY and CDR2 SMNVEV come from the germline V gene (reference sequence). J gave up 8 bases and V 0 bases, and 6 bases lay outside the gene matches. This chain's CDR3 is CASSLSAGGGGYTF. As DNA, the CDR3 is TGTGCCAGCAGTTTATCGGCAGGGGGAGGAGGCTACACCTTC.

The CDR3 DNA reads TGCGCCAGCAGCAGATTACCCTCCACAGGGTATGGAAACACCATATATTTT. This codes for CASSRLPSTGYGNTIYF. V is TRBV4-1 and J is TRBJ1-3, with a possible D match to TRBD1 (6 bases). Germline V lookup: CDR1 MGHRA, CDR2 YSYEKL. Trimming cost V 5 bases and J 3 bases, with 20 bases left between them. This CDR3 is 17 amino acids long.